The T cell receptor (beta chain) described here comes from a study of shared clonotypes between healthy human individuals. Study results and caveats: Larger richness was generally estimated for naive than memory subsets.

TCRdb keeps only in-frame clones here, not all; method: immunoSEQ multiplex PCR. The sample has millions of clones, 85% to 95% seen once. As to this clone: As yet, its antigen is unknown.

Trimming cost V 7 bases and J 5 bases, with 8 bases left between them. Germline CDR1 MGHDK, CDR2 SYGVNS. This CDR3 has 11 residues. The gene calls are TRBV25-1 and TRBJ2-5, with D perhaps TRBD1 (6 bases). Sequencing was done on a sample of naive CD4+ T cells sorted from blood. Subset of the sample: CD45RA+ positively selected. The TCR comes from a man aged 18 to 29 in good health. The CDR3 reads CASKRGETQYF. The CDR3 DNA sequence: TGTGCCAGCAAGAGGGGGGAGACCCAGTACTTC.